The text below deals with one T cell receptor (beta chain). CDR3 length: 15 residues. Germline values: CDR1 LGHNA, CDR2 YNFKEQ. V lost 1 base to trimming and J lost 2 bases; unmatched junction nucleotides: 0. The sample originates from a study of T cell changes during pregnancy in multiple sclerosis. Assay: immunoSEQ multiplex PCR; the TCRdb copy retains only in-frame clones and omits some. The sample lists about 59,000 clones, less than 95% occurring once. The input for sequencing was CD8+ T cells from peripheral blood mononuclear cells, taken after pregnancy. The receptor was derived from a female donor with multiple sclerosis, enrolled in a pregnancy study. The chain combines TRBV4-2 with TRBJ2-7; 12 bases agree with TRBD2. The CDR3 loop is CASSQGTSGAYEQYF. The CDR3 region has the DNA TGTGCCAGCAGCCAAGGGACTAGCGGGGCCTACGAGCAGTACTTC.